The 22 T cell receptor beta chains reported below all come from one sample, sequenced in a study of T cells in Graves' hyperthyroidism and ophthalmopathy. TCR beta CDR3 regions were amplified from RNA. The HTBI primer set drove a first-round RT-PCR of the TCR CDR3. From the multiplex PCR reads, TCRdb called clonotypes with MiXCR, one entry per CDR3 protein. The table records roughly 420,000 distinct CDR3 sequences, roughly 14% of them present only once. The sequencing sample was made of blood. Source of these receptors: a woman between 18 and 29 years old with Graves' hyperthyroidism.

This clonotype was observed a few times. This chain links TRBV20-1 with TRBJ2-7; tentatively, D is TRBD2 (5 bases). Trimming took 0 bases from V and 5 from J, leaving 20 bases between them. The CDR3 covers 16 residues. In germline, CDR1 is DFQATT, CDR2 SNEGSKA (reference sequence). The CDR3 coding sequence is TGCAGTGCTAGAGATCGGTTACGAGGGAAGATGGACGAGCAGTACTTC. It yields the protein CSARDRLRGKMDEQYF.

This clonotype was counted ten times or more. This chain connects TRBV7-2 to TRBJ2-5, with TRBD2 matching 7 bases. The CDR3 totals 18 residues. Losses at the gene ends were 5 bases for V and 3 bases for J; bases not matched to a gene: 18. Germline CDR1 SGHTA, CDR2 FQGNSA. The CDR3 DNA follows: TGTGCCAGCAGCAATCCCCGGGGTGGGAGGGCCACAAAAGAGACCCAGTACTTC. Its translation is CASSNPRGGRATKETQYF.

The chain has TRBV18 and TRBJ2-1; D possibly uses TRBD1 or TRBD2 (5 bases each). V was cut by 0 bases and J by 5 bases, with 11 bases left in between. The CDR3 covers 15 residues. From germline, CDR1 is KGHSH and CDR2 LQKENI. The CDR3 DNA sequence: TGTGCCAGCTCACCACCGGGAAGGGGAGACAATGAGCAGTTCTTC. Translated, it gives CASSPPGRGDNEQFF.

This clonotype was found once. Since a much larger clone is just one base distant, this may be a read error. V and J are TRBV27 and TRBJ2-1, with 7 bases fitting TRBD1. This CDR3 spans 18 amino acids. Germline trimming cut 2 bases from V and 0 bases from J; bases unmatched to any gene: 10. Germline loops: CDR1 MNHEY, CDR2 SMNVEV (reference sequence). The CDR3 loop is CASSLLGGELSSYNEQFF. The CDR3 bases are TGTGCCAGCAGTTTACTAGGGGGCGAGCTCAGCTCCTACAATGAGCAGTTCTTC.

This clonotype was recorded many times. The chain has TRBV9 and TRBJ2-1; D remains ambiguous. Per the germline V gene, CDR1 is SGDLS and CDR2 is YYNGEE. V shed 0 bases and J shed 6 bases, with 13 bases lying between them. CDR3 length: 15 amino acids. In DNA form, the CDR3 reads TGTGCCAGCAGCGTAGCCCTACTGGATTTCAATGAGCAGTTCTTC. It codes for CASSVALLDFNEQFF.

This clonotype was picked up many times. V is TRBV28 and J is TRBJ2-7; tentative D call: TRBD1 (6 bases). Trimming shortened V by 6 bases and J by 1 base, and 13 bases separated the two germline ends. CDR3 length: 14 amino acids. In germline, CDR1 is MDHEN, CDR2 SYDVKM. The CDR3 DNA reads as TGTGCCAGCAGCCCCCCAGGGACATCCTACGAGCAGTACTTC. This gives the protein CASSPPGTSYEQYF.

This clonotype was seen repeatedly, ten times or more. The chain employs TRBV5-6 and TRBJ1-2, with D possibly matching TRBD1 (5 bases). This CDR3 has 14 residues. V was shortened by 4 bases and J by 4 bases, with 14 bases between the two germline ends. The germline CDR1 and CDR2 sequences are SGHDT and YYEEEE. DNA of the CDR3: TGTGCCAGCAGCAGGGACCGTGGTAGCTATGGCTACACCTTC. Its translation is CASSRDRGSYGYTF.

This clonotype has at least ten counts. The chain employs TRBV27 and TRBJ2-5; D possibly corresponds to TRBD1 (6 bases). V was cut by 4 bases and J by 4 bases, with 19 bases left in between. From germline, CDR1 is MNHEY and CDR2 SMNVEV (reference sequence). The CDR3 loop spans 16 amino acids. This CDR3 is CASSSPSITGSETQYF. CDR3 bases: TGTGCCAGCAGTTCTCCGTCGATAACAGGGTCAGAGACCCAGTACTTC.

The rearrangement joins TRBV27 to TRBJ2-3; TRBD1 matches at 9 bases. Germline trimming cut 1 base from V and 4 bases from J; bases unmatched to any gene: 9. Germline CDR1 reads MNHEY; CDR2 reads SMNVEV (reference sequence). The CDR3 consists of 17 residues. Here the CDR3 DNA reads TGTGCCAGCAGTTTATGGCGGGGGACAGGGTTACCAGATACGCAGTATTTT. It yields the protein CASSLWRGTGLPDTQYF.

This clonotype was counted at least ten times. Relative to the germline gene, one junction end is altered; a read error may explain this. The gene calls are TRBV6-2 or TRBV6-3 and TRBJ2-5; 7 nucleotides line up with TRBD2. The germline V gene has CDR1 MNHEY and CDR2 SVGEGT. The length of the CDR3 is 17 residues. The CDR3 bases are TGTGCCAGCAGTTACCTAGCCGGACTAGAAATACAAGGGACCCAGTACTTC. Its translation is CASSYLAGLEIQGTQYF.

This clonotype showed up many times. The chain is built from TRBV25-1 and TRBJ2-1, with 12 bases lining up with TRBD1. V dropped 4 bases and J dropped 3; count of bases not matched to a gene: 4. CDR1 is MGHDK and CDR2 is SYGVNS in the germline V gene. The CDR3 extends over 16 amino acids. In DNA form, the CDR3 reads TGTGCCAGCAGTGCGGGACAGGGGGCGAGCTACAATGAGCAGTTCTTC. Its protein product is CASSAGQGASYNEQFF.

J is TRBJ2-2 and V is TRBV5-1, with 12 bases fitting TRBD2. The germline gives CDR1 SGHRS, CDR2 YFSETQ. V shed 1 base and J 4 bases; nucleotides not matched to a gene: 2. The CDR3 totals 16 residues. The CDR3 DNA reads TGCGCCAGCAGCTTGACTAGCGGGGGGACCACCGGGGAGCTGTTTTTT. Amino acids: CASSLTSGGTTGELFF.

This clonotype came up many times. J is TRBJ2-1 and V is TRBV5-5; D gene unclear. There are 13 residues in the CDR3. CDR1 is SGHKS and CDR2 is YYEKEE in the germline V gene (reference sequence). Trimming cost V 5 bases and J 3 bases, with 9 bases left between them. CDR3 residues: CASRLGIYNEQFF. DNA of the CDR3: TGTGCCAGCAGACTGGGAATCTACAATGAGCAGTTCTTC.

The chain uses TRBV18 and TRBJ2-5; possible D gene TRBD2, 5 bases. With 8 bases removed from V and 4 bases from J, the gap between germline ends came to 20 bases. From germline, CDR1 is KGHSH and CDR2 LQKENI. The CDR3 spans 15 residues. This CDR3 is CASSPQASGLETQYF. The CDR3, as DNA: TGTGCCAGCAGCCCCCAAGCCAGCGGCTTAGAGACCCAGTACTTC.

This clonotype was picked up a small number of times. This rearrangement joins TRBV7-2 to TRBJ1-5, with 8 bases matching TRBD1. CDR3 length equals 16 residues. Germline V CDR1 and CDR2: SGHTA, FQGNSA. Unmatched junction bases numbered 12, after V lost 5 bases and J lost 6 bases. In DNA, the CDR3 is TGTGCCAGCAGCCCGCGGACAGGGAACGTGGGTCAGCCCCAGCATTTT. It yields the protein CASSPRTGNVGQPQHF.

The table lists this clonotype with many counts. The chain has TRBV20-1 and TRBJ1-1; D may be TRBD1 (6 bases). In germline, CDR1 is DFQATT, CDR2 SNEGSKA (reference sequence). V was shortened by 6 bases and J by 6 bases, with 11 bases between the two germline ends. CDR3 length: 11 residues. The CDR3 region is CSANREAEAFF. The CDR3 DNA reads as TGCAGTGCCAACAGGGAAGCTGAAGCTTTCTTT.

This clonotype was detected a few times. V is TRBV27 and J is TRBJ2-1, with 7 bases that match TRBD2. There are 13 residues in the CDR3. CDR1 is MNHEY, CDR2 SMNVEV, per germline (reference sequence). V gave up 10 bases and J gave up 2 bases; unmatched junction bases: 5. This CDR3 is CATKREPYNEQFF. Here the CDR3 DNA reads TGTGCCACCAAGCGGGAACCCTACAATGAGCAGTTCTTC.

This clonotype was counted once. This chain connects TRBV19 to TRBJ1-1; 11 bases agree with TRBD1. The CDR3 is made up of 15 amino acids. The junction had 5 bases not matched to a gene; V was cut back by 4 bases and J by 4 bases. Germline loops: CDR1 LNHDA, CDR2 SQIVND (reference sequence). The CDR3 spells CASSKLGQGVTEAFF. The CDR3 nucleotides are TGTGCCAGTAGTAAATTGGGACAGGGGGTCACTGAAGCTTTCTTT.

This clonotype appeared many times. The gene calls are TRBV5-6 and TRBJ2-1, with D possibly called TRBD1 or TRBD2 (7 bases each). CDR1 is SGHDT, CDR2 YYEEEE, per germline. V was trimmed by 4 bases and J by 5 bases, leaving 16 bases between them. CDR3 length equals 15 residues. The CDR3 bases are TGTGCCAGCAGCCCAGGGGGGGGGGCACACAATGAGCAGTTCTTC. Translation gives CASSPGGGAHNEQFF.

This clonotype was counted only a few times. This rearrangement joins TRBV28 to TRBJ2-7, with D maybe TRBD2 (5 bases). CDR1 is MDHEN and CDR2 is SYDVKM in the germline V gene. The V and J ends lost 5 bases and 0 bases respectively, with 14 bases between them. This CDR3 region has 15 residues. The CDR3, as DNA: TGTGCCAGCAGTCGCAAACAACGGGGCTCCTACGAGCAGTACTTC. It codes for CASSRKQRGSYEQYF.

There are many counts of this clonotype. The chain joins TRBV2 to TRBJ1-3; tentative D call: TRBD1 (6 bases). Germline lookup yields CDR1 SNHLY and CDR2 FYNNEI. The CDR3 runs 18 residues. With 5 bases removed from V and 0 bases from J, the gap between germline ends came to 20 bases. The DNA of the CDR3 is TGTGCCAGCAGTACAGGGAGGGAAACTCGAATCTCTGGAAACACCATATATTTT. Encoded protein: CASSTGRETRISGNTIYF.

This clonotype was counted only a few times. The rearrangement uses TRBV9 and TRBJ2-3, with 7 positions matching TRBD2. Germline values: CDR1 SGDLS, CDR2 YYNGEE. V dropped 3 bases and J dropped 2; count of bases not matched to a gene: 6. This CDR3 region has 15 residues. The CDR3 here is CASSDRAGSTDTQYF. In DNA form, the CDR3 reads TGTGCCAGCAGCGACCGAGCGGGGTCCACAGATACGCAGTATTTT.